The clone carrying this T cell receptor (beta chain) was detected once. What it recognizes is unknown. These data are taken from a study of PD-1 blockade in classical Hodgkin lymphoma. TCRdb keeps only in-frame clones here, not all; method: immunoSEQ multiplex PCR. Of more than 10,000 clones in the sample, approximately 90% were seen once. After autologous stem cell transplantation all patients relapsed, and prior brentuximab vedotin exposure differed between cohorts. CDR1 is LGHNA, CDR2 YNFKEQ, per germline. This CDR3 has 17 amino acids. V was trimmed by 4 bases and J by 2 bases, leaving 21 bases between them. Study-level findings and limits: Newly diagnosed patients had baseline TCR diversity that was reportedly lower than that of healthy donors.

This specimen consisted of peripheral blood mononuclear cells (PBMCs), obtained at baseline. V gene TRBV4-2 combines with J gene TRBJ2-7; D not certain. This clonotype was sampled from a human donor with classical Hodgkin lymphoma. Written as DNA, the CDR3 is TGTGCCAGCAGCCCCCTATTTCAATCGGGTGGACCCTACGAGCAGTACTTC. Amino acids: CASSPLFQSGGPYEQYF.